Presented here are 10 T cell receptor beta chains from one specimen sequenced in a study of PD-L1 blockade in urothelial cancer. Repertoires were generated with immunoSEQ multiplex PCR, while TCRdb's copy carries only in-frame clones and drops some. The sample lists 45,000 to 55,000 clones, roughly 84% occurring once. Documented time point: pretreatment peripheral blood. The sample here was PBMCs, taken around atezolizumab (anti-PD-L1) treatment. All receptors come from a man between 50 and 59 years old with urothelial cancer.

The rearrangement joins TRBV21-1 to TRBJ2-7; TRBD1 is the table's D call and was not checked against the DNA. TRBV21-1 is annotated as a pseudogene. CDR3 size: 18 residues. Written as DNA, the CDR3 is TGTGCCAGCAGCAAAGGCTATGCTCGGGACAGGGAAACCTACGAGCAGTACTTC. It codes for CASSKGYARDRETYEQYF.

This clone showed up just once. V is TRBV7-9 and J is TRBJ1-2, with a tentative D call TRBD1 (6 bases). The CDR3 is made up of 15 amino acids. Germline CDR1 is SEHNR and CDR2 is FQNEAQ (reference sequence). V shed 1 base and J shed 3 bases, with 12 bases lying between them. The CDR3 DNA reads TGTGCCAGCAGCTTAGTTGGCAGGGGTTACTATGGCTACACCTTC. The encoded protein is CASSLVGRGYYGYTF.

The chain combines TRBV5-1 with TRBJ1-1; TRBD1 is a possible D gene (5 bases). The CDR3 length is 16 residues. Germline CDR1 reads SGHRS; CDR2 reads YFSETQ. Trimming left V 4 bases short and J 4 bases short, with 20 bases between. The CDR3 sequence: CASSPRGGDLVTEAFF. CDR3 coding DNA: TGCGCCAGCAGCCCCCGGGGAGGGGATCTCGTCACTGAAGCTTTCTTT.

Comment on this clone: Because it lacks the conserved phenylalanine or tryptophan at the end, this CDR3 is likely a read error. CDR3 DNA sequence: TGTGCCAGCAGCTTAGGCCCCTGGGACAGGGTTTTCTATGGCTACACCCTC. Translation gives CASSLGPWDRVFYGYTL. This rearrangement joins TRBV13 to TRBJ1-2, with TRBD1 identical over 9 bases. V lost 0 bases and J lost 4; bases outside the gene matches: 9. This CDR3 is built from 17 residues. In germline, CDR1 is PRHDT, CDR2 FYEKMQ (reference sequence).

CDR3: CASSPLEVGNTIYF. DNA of the CDR3: TGTGCCAGCAGCCCACTGGAGGTGGGAAACACCATATATTTT. The rearrangement uses TRBV7-7 and TRBJ1-3; no definite D call. The CDR3 length is 14 residues. V shed 5 bases and J shed 4 bases, with 12 bases lying between them. Germline V lookup: CDR1 SSHAT, CDR2 FNYEAQ (reference sequence).

The V call is TRBV27, the J call TRBJ1-5; no definite D call. The germline CDR1 and CDR2 sequences are MNHEY and SMNVEV (reference sequence). The length of the CDR3 is 17 residues. The V end was cut by 8 bases, the J end by 3 bases, with 23 bases between. CDR3 nucleotide sequence: TGTGCCAGCGGTATCTCCCCAACATCCAGTTTCAATCAGCCCCAGCATTTT. Protein sequence: CASGISPTSSFNQPQHF.

The chain is built from TRBV7-9 and TRBJ1-6; D is uncertain. The CDR3 has 14 residues. With 5 bases removed from V and 6 bases from J, the gap between germline ends came to 11 bases. Germline CDR1 SEHNR, CDR2 FQNEAQ (reference sequence). The CDR3 DNA follows: TGTGCCAGCAGCCAAGGCGGGAGTAATTCACCCCTCCACTTT. This encodes CASSQGGSNSPLHF.

The chain couples TRBV27 to TRBJ2-2, with a weak D call TRBD2 (5 bases). Germline V gene lookup returns CDR1 MNHEY and CDR2 SMNVEV (reference sequence). V shed 4 bases and J shed 10 bases, with 16 bases lying between them. The CDR3 contains 14 residues. This chain's CDR3 is CASSSRLRGPELFF. As DNA, the CDR3 is TGTGCCAGCAGTTCCCGACTCCGCGGGCCGGAGCTGTTTTTT.

J is TRBJ2-7 and V is TRBV27, with TRBD2 matching 13 bases. Germline CDR1 reads MNHEY; CDR2 reads SMNVEV (reference sequence). The CDR3 is 15 amino acids. With V trimmed by 4 bases and J by 2 bases, 2 bases remained unmatched. Written as DNA, the CDR3 is TGTGCCAGCAGTTACACTAGCGGGAGGGCCTACGAGCAGTACTTC. Its protein is CASSYTSGRAYEQYF.

The chain recombines TRBV28 with TRBJ1-4; TRBD1 might be the D (6 bases). Germline CDR1 and CDR2: MDHEN and SYDVKM. The CDR3 totals 17 residues. With 6 bases removed from V and 6 bases from J, the gap between germline ends came to 23 bases. The CDR3 region has the DNA TGTGCCAGCAGCCCGGGTCCCCTAAGGGGGTTATATGAAAAACTGTTTTTT. This sequence encodes CASSPGPLRGLYEKLFF.